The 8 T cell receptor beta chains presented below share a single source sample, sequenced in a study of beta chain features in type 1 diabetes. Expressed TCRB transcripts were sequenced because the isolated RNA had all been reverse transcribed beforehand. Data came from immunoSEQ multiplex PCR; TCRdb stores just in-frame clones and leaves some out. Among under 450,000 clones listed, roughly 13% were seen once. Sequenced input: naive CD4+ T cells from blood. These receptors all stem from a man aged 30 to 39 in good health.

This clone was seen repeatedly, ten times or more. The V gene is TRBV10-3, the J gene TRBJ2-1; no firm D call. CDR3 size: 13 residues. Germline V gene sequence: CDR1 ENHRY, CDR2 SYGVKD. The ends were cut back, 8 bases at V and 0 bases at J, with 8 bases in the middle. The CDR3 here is CAIFSSSYNEQFF. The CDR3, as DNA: TGTGCCATCTTTTCTAGCTCCTACAATGAGCAGTTCTTC.

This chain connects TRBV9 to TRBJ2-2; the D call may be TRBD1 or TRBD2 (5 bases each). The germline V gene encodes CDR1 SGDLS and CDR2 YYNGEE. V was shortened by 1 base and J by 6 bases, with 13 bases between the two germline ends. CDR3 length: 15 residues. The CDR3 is CASSVSGWGSGELFF. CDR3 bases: TGTGCCAGCAGCGTATCAGGCTGGGGGTCCGGGGAGCTGTTTTTT.

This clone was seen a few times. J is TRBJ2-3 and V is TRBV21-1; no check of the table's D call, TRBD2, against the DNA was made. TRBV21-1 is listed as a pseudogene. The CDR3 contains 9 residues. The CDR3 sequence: CARRDSQYF. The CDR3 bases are TGTGCCAGGAGGGACTCGCAGTATTTT.

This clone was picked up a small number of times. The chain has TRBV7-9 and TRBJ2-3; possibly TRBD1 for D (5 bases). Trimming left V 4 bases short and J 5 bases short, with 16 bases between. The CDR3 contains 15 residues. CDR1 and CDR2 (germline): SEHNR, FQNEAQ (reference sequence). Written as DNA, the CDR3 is TGTGCCAGCAGCTCACAGGCCGCAGGGCTAGATACGCAGTATTTT. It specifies CASSSQAAGLDTQYF.

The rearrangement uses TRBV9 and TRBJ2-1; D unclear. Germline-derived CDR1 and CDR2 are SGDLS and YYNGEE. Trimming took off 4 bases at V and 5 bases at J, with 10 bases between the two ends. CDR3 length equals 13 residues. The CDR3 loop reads CASSPGPHNEQFF. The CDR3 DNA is TGTGCCAGCAGCCCTGGACCCCACAATGAGCAGTTCTTC.

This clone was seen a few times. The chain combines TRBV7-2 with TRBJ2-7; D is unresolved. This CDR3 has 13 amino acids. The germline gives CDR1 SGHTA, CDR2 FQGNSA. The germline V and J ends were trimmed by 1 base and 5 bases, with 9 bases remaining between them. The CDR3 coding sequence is TGTGCCAGCAGCTTAGACCCCCAGGACGAGCAGTACTTC. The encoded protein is CASSLDPQDEQYF. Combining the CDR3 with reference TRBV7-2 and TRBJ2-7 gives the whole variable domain GAGVSQSPSNKVTEKGKDVELRCDPISGHTALYWYRQSLGQGLEFLIYFQGNSAPDKSGLPSDRFSAERTGGSVSTLTIQRTQQEDSAVYLCASSLDPQDEQYFGPGTRLTVT.

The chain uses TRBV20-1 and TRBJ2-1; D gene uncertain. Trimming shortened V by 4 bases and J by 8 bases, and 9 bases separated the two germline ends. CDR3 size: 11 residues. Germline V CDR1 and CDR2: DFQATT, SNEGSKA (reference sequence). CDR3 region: CSATVVDEQFF. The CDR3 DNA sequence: TGCAGTGCTACCGTAGTCGATGAGCAGTTCTTC.

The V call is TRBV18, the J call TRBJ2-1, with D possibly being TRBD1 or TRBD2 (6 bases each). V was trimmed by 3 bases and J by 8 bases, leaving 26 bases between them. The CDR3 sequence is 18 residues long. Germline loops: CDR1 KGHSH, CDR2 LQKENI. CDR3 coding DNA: TGTGCCAGCTCACCTCAGAGACAGGACTGGGATAGGGGGGATGAGCAGTTCTTC. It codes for CASSPQRQDWDRGDEQFF.